The rows below give T cell receptor beta chains drawn from one sample of a study of T cell responses to AZD1222 COVID-19 vaccine. Produced via immunoSEQ multiplex PCR; TCRdb's table is partial and in-frame only. In the table there are tens of thousands of clones, 88% of which are singletons. The sequences come from peripheral blood, collected on day 0 of AZD1222 vaccination. These receptors were obtained from an adult in good health. The CDR3 runs from the conserved cysteine through the conserved F or W. The D gene is left open where the match is weak. Where a row states a size, it is once, few, many or the class of an expanded clone; other rows omit it.

j_call d_call clone_size v_call cdr3_aa cdr3_nt
TRBJ1-6 - many TRBV27 CASSLRFNSPLHF TGTGCCAGCAGTTTAAGGTTTAATTCACCCCTCCACTTT
TRBJ1-1 - - TRBV24-1 CATRGVDVNTEAFF TGTGCCACCAGAGGAGTGGATGTGAACACTGAAGCTTTCTTT
TRBJ1-1 - once TRBV29-1 CSVEVRFGTEAFF TGCAGCGTTGAGGTCCGTTTTGGCACTGAAGCTTTCTTT
TRBJ2-7 TRBD2 - TRBV19 CASRESGKGYEQYF TGTGCCAGTAGGGAAAGCGGGAAAGGCTACGAGCAGTACTTC
TRBJ2-2 TRBD1 - TRBV29-1 CSVVGTGAGELFF TGCAGCGTCGTAGGGACAGGGGCCGGGGAGCTGTTTTTT
TRBJ2-1 - - TRBV27 CASSIKSGTQSSYNEQFF TGTGCCAGCAGTATAAAATCCGGGACTCAAAGCTCCTACAATGAGCAGTTCTTC
TRBJ1-2 - - TRBV29-1 CSVEGGFTSVYGYTF TGCAGCGTTGAAGGGGGGTTTACTTCGGTATATGGCTACACCTTC
TRBJ2-7 - - TRBV4-2 CASSHGIDRFYEQYF TGTGCCAGCAGCCACGGAATAGACAGGTTCTACGAGCAGTACTTC
TRBJ2-7 - - TRBV7-2 CASSLEFRTYEQYF TGTGCCAGCAGCTTAGAGTTTCGGACCTACGAGCAGTACTTC
TRBJ1-2 TRBD1 - TRBV30 CAWKDRVDYGYTF TGTGCCTGGAAAGACAGGGTTGACTATGGCTACACCTTC
TRBJ1-1 - - TRBV27 CASSFTPGNTEAFF TGTGCCAGCAGTTTTACCCCGGGAAACACTGAAGCTTTCTTT
TRBJ2-3 - - TRBV4-2 CASSQDLGFNVGGTDTQYF TGTGCCAGCAGCCAAGATCTCGGGTTTAACGTAGGGGGCACAGATACGCAGTATTTT
TRBJ2-3 - - TRBV3-1/TRBV3-2 CASSQEGGADTQYF TGTGCCAGCAGCCAAGAAGGGGGGGCAGATACGCAGTATTTT
TRBJ2-2 TRBD1 - TRBV5-8 CASRARDSRVTGELFF TGTGCCAGCAGAGCCCGGGACAGCCGAGTCACCGGGGAGCTGTTTTTT
TRBJ2-2 TRBD2 - TRBV24-1 CASSGRNTGELFF TGTGCCTCCAGCGGGAGGAACACCGGGGAGCTGTTTTTT
TRBJ2-3 TRBD2 - TRBV5-1 CASRLAGGVDTQYF TGCGCCAGCCGACTAGCGGGAGGTGTAGATACGCAGTATTTT
TRBJ1-2 - - TRBV5-6 CASSLERGSGVYGYTF TGTGCCAGCAGCTTGGAACGGGGGAGCGGTGTCTATGGCTACACCTTC
TRBJ1-2 - - TRBV4-1 CASSQGFVRKYDGYTF TGCGCCAGCAGCCAAGGATTTGTTAGGAAGTACGATGGCTACACCTTC
TRBJ1-3 - - TRBV30 CARDSDSGNTIYF TGTGCACGGGACTCCGACTCTGGAAACACCATATATTTT
TRBJ2-1 - - TRBV29-1 CSVEKERISSYNEQFF TGCAGCGTTGAAAAGGAGCGGATCAGCTCCTACAATGAGCAGTTCTTC
TRBJ1-3 TRBD1 - TRBV5-5 CASSTGQLSGNTIYF TGTGCCAGCAGCACGGGACAGCTCTCTGGAAACACCATATATTTT
TRBJ2-3 - - TRBV27 CASRATGSDTQYF TGTGCCAGCAGGGCCACAGGGTCAGATACGCAGTATTTT
TRBJ2-1 TRBD1 - TRBV27 CASSSVRQGHSYNEQFF TGTGCCAGCAGTTCAGTGCGACAGGGTCACTCCTACAATGAGCAGTTCTTC
TRBJ2-3 TRBD1 once TRBV5-8 CASSRDSGTDTQYF TGTGCCAGCAGCCGGGACAGCGGCACAGATACGCAGTATTTT
TRBJ1-2 - - TRBV4-1 CASSQEEQAIYGYTF TGCGCCAGCAGCCAAGAGGAACAGGCGATCTATGGCTACACCTTC
TRBJ1-5 - - TRBV24-1 CATSDGLGGLYSNQPQHF TGTGCCACCAGTGATGGGCTAGGGGGGCTCTATAGCAATCAGCCCCAGCATTTT
TRBJ2-7 TRBD2 - TRBV18 CASSPVTSGTNYEQYF TGTGCCAGCTCACCAGTTACTAGCGGAACCAACTACGAGCAGTACTTC
TRBJ2-7 TRBD2 once TRBV7-2 CASSRGLDYEQYF TGTGCCAGCAGCCGAGGACTAGACTACGAGCAGTACTTC
TRBJ2-7 - - TRBV28 CATSNPSRGSEQYF TGTGCCACTTCAAACCCGTCTCGGGGAAGCGAGCAGTACTTC
TRBJ2-7 TRBD2 - TRBV27 CASSPLADADEQYF TGTGCCAGCAGTCCCCTAGCGGATGCGGACGAGCAGTACTTC
TRBJ1-5 TRBD1 - TRBV19 CASSTSGGQPQHF TGTGCCAGTAGTACCTCAGGGGGTCAGCCCCAGCATTTT
TRBJ1-5 - - TRBV27 CASRPMSNQPQHF TGTGCCAGTCGGCCAATGAGCAATCAGCCCCAGCATTTT
TRBJ1-5 TRBD1 - TRBV19 CASSNRWTGLQPQHF TGTGCCAGTAGTAATCGTTGGACAGGGCTCCAGCCCCAGCATTTT
TRBJ1-1 - - TRBV7-9 CASSSQSEAFF TGTGCCAGCAGCTCCCAAAGTGAAGCTTTCTTT
TRBJ1-2 - - TRBV3-1/TRBV3-2 CASRKGEGGYGYTF TGTGCCAGCCGTAAGGGGGAGGGGGGCTATGGCTACACCTTC
TRBJ1-1 TRBD1 - TRBV18 CASSLLTGTGGLNTEAFF TGTGCCAGCTCACTCCTGACCGGGACAGGGGGGTTGAACACTGAAGCTTTCTTT
TRBJ2-3 - - TRBV2 CASSSAWADTQYF TGTGCCAGCAGTTCAGCGTGGGCAGATACGCAGTATTTT
TRBJ2-4 - - TRBV9 CASSDGSTAKNIQYF TGTGCCAGCAGCGACGGAAGTACAGCCAAAAACATTCAGTACTTC
TRBJ2-1 TRBD2 - TRBV3-1/TRBV3-2 CASSSRRGLAGDNEQFF TGTGCCAGCAGTTCACGGAGGGGACTAGCGGGAGACAATGAGCAGTTCTTC
TRBJ1-2 - - TRBV20-1 CSPYRGDGYTF TGCAGTCCGTACCGGGGGGATGGCTACACCTTC
TRBJ1-4 - - TRBV25-1 CASSEYGANEKLFF TGTGCCAGCAGTGAATATGGGGCTAATGAAAAACTGTTTTTT
TRBJ2-7 - - TRBV12-3/TRBV12-4 CASSRSRAGEQYF TGTGCCAGCAGTCGGAGCCGTGCGGGCGAGCAGTACTTC